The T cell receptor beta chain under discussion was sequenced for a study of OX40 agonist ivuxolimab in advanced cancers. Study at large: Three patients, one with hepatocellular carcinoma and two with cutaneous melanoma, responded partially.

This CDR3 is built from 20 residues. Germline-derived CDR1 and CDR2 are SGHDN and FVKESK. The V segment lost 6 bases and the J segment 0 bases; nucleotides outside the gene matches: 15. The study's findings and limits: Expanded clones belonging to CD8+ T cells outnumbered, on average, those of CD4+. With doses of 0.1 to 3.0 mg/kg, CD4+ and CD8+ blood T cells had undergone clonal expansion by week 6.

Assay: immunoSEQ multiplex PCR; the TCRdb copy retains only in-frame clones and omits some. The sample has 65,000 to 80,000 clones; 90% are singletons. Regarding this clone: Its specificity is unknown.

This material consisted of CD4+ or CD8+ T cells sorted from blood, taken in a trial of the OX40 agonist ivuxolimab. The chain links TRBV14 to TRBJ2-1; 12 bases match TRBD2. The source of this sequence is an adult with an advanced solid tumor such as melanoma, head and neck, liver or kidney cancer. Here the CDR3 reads CASSPGLAGSLRSSYNEQFF. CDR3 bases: TGTGCCAGCAGTCCCGGACTAGCGGGGAGCCTAAGATCCTCCTACAATGAGCAGTTCTTC.